This is a list of T cell receptor beta chains from one sample in a study of cytomegalovirus exposure and HLA in healthy donors. Measured with immunoSEQ multiplex PCR; TCRdb has only the in-frame clones, and not every one. The table shows approximately 100,000 clones, with roughly a tenth occurring only once. Specimen: PBMCs. These receptors came from a man aged 50 to 59 in good health and CMV-seropositive. CDR3s include the opening cysteine and the closing phenylalanine or tryptophan. D genes are given only for firm matches. The listing skips clone size in some rows; elsewhere it reads once, few, many or a size class.

D gene,clone size,V gene,J gene,CDR3 length,CDR3 DNA,CDR3 protein
-,few,TRBV7-8,TRBJ2-1,11,TGTGCCAGCAGCTTACAATATGAGCAGTTCTTC,CASSLQYEQFF
-,-,TRBV6-5,TRBJ2-1,14,TGTGCCAGCACCTCAGGTACTGTCTACAATGAGCAGTTCTTC,CASTSGTVYNEQFF
-,few,TRBV20-1,TRBJ2-7,10,TGCAGTGCTCCAGGGAACGAGCAGTACTTC,CSAPGNEQYF
-,-,TRBV9,TRBJ2-5,14,TGTGCCAGCAGCGTACGGCGGCGGCGAGAGACCCAGTACTTC,CASSVRRRRETQYF
TRBD2,-,TRBV29-1,TRBJ2-3,17,TGCAGCGTCGCGGGGACTAGCGGGAGGGGGAGCACAGATACGCAGTATTTT,CSVAGTSGRGSTDTQYF
-,-,TRBV2,TRBJ1-1,15,TGTGCCAGCAGGGGGGGAGGGGCGGTGAACACTGAAGCTTTCTTT,CASRGGGAVNTEAFF
TRBD1,few,TRBV5-6,TRBJ1-4,16,TGTGCCAGCAGCCGAGGGAGGACAGGGAATAATGAAAAACTGTTTTTT,CASSRGRTGNNEKLFF
TRBD1,-,TRBV6-5,TRBJ1-1,14,TGTGCCAGCAGTAGGAAAGGGGGCCGAACTGAAGCTTTCTTT,CASSRKGGRTEAFF
-,few,TRBV6-5,TRBJ2-4,16,TGTGCCAGCAGTAACTCCCAGGGCAGTGCCAAAAACATTCAGTACTTC,CASSNSQGSAKNIQYF
-,-,TRBV27,TRBJ2-3,14,TGTGCCAGCAGTTTATTACAGTCTGTAGATACGCAGTATTTT,CASSLLQSVDTQYF
TRBD1,few,TRBV5-1,TRBJ1-4,21,TGCGCCAGCAGCACCTCTCTTACAGGGGGCTTCATCTCGACGACTAATGAAAAACTGTTTTTT,CASSTSLTGGFISTTNEKLFF
TRBD1,-,TRBV5-6,TRBJ1-5,15,TGTGCCAGCAGCTTGGGGGTTACAGGGGCTCAGCCCCAGCATTTT,CASSLGVTGAQPQHF
-,-,TRBV7-8,TRBJ1-1,14,TGTGCCAGCAGCATACAAGGGGGATACACTGAAGCTTTCTTT,CASSIQGGYTEAFF
TRBD1,-,TRBV19,TRBJ2-2,16,TGTGCCAGTAGCCCAGACAGGGGGCGGGCCACCGGGGAGCTGTTTTTT,CASSPDRGRATGELFF
TRBD1,few,TRBV6-1,TRBJ1-1,13,TGTGCCAGCTGGAACAGGGGACCCACTGAAGCTTTCTTT,CASWNRGPTEAFF
-,-,TRBV5-1,TRBJ2-1,15,TGCGCCAGCAGCTTGGTTGGGGGCTTCTACAATGAGCAGTTCTTC,CASSLVGGFYNEQFF
TRBD2,-,TRBV19,TRBJ2-1,16,TGTGCCAGTAGACGGACTAGCGGGAGTTTCGACAATGAGCAGTTCTTC,CASRRTSGSFDNEQFF
TRBD1,-,TRBV2,TRBJ1-6,14,TGTGCCAGCAGTGACGGACAGGGCTTCCCACCCCTCCACTTT,CASSDGQGFPPLHF
-,-,TRBV6-5,TRBJ2-2,16,TGTGCCAGCAGTTACTCGTACTCTCTGAACACCGGGGAGCTGTTTTTT,CASSYSYSLNTGELFF
-,-,TRBV7-2,TRBJ1-1,14,TGTGCCAGCAGCTCGCAGGGGAGGAACACTGAAGCTTTCTTT,CASSSQGRNTEAFF
TRBD2,many,TRBV7-2,TRBJ2-1,13,TGTGCCAGCAGCTTAAAGGTAGCGGGAGCGCAGTTCTTC,CASSLKVAGAQFF
-,-,TRBV5-6,TRBJ2-5,15,TGTGCCAGCAGCTTGGTTGGGGGGTCTCAAGAGACCCAGTACTTC,CASSLVGGSQETQYF
-,-,TRBV5-4,TRBJ1-5,13,TGTGCCAGCAGCGTAAGCCCGAATCAGCCCCAGCATTTT,CASSVSPNQPQHF
-,few,TRBV2,TRBJ1-3,15,TGTGCCAGCAGGGCAGAAGATTACTCTGGAAACACCATATATTTT,CASRAEDYSGNTIYF
-,-,TRBV5-4,TRBJ2-7,14,TGTGCCAGCAGCCCCGGGACTTCCCCCTACGAGCAGTACTTC,CASSPGTSPYEQYF
-,-,TRBV28,TRBJ2-3,15,TGTGCCAGCAGTTTCCCCTCGGTGTTTGTGATTGCACAGTATTTT,CASSFPSVFVIAQYF
TRBD1,few,TRBV11-3,TRBJ2-1,15,TGTGCCAGCAGCTTACTAGGGGGCCCCTACAATGAGCAGTTCTTC,CASSLLGGPYNEQFF
TRBD1,few,TRBV2,TRBJ2-7,14,TGTGCCAGCAGTGAGAGACAGGGCCCAAACGAGCAGTACTTC,CASSERQGPNEQYF
-,few,TRBV28,TRBJ2-7,12,TGTGCCAGCAGCTCCCAAGGGAGGCGGGGGCTCTTC,CASSSQGRRGLF
-,-,TRBV18,TRBJ2-2,18,TGTGCCAGCTCACCACCGGTTACTAGCCGGCTTGGCACCGGGGAGCTGTTTTTT,CASSPPVTSRLGTGELFF
-,-,TRBV21-1,TRBJ2-2,14,TGTGCCAGCACCCGGACAGGGGGGACCGGGGAGCTGTTTTTT,CASTRTGGTGELFF
TRBD1,few,TRBV19,TRBJ1-2,14,TGTGCCAGTAGACCGGGACAGGGAGTTTATGGCTACACCTTC,CASRPGQGVYGYTF
-,-,TRBV7-6,TRBJ2-1,17,TGTGCCAGCAGCTTAGAGTGGCGGGTTAGCTCCTACAATGAGCAGTTCTTC,CASSLEWRVSSYNEQFF
TRBD1,few,TRBV4-3,TRBJ1-2,15,TGCGCCAGCAGCCGTGATGACAGGGACGGTAATGGCTACACCTTC,CASSRDDRDGNGYTF
-,few,TRBV10-3,TRBJ1-1,15,TGTGCCATCAGTGAGTCGGGGGGGAGGGGCACTGAAGCTTTCTTT,CAISESGGRGTEAFF
-,-,TRBV11-2,TRBJ2-1,12,TGTGCCAGCAGCTTCCGCGTGAATGAGCAGTTCTTC,CASSFRVNEQFF
-,-,TRBV5-1,TRBJ1-1,13,TGCGCCAGCAGCTTGGAGGGGCAGCTTGAAGCTTTCTTT,CASSLEGQLEAFF
-,-,TRBV10-2,TRBJ2-2,13,TGCGCCAGCAGTGGGACTGGGTCCGGGGAGCTGTTTTTT,CASSGTGSGELFF
-,-,TRBV10-3,TRBJ1-5,16,TGTGCCATCAGTGAAGGGGCGGGGAGGGGGAATCAGCCCCAGCATTTT,CAISEGAGRGNQPQHF
-,-,TRBV5-6,TRBJ2-1,13,TGTGCCAGCAGCGCCCGGGACTACAATGAGCAGTTCTTC,CASSARDYNEQFF
-,few,TRBV6-1,TRBJ1-1,13,TGTGCCAGCAGTGAAAGAGCAGGGCCTGAAGCTTTCTTT,CASSERAGPEAFF
-,few,TRBV7-2,TRBJ2-3,15,TGTGCCAGCAGCTCCCTGGGACTCACCACAGATACGCAGTATTTT,CASSSLGLTTDTQYF
TRBD2,few,TRBV28,TRBJ2-7,15,TGTGCCAGCAGAATCGCCGGGACTAGTAGCTACGAGCAGTACTTC,CASRIAGTSSYEQYF
-,-,TRBV7-9,TRBJ1-1,15,TGTGCCAGCAGCTTAGGGGGGGGAGCAAACACTGAAGCTTTCTTT,CASSLGGGANTEAFF
TRBD1,-,TRBV10-3,TRBJ2-5,18,TGTGCCATCAGTGAGTCCTCCTTGGACAGGGCATTTGGAGAGACCCAGTACTTC,CAISESSLDRAFGETQYF
-,few,TRBV5-6,TRBJ2-5,14,TGTGCCAGCAGCTTGGATCTGGCTGAAGAGACCCAGTACTTC,CASSLDLAEETQYF
-,-,TRBV14,TRBJ2-3,18,TGTGCCAGCAGCAAGCTACCCTATTCTGGCGGAGGCACAGATACGCAGTATTTT,CASSKLPYSGGGTDTQYF
TRBD1,-,TRBV6-5,TRBJ2-7,13,TGTGCCAGCAGGCGGACAGGGTCCGACGAGCAGTACTTC,CASRRTGSDEQYF
TRBD1,-,TRBV7-8,TRBJ1-5,14,TGTGCCAGCAGCCTTACAGGGGTGAATCAGCCCCAGCATTTT,CASSLTGVNQPQHF
-,-,TRBV4-2,TRBJ2-2,13,TGTGCCAGCAGCCCTGGGAGGACCGGGGAGCTGTTTTTT,CASSPGRTGELFF
-,-,TRBV6-6,TRBJ2-3,16,TGTGCCAGCAGGACCGTAGCCGGGAGTGGCACAGATACGCAGTATTTT,CASRTVAGSGTDTQYF
TRBD1,few,TRBV7-2,TRBJ1-4,14,TGTGCCAGCAGCCGTGACAGGGGAACCGAAAAACTGTTTTTT,CASSRDRGTEKLFF
TRBD1,few,TRBV5-1,TRBJ2-1,13,TGCGCCAGCGGGACAGGGACACGCAATGAGCAGTTCTTC,CASGTGTRNEQFF
TRBD1,-,TRBV7-9,TRBJ1-1,15,TGTGCCAGCAGCGTTCCCGGGACAGGAGGTACTGAAGCTTTCTTT,CASSVPGTGGTEAFF
-,-,TRBV5-1,TRBJ1-2,13,TGCGCCAGCAGCTCTTTATGGGGGGATGGCTACACCTTC,CASSSLWGDGYTF
-,-,TRBV11-3,TRBJ1-2,16,TGTGCCAGCAGTCCCGAGGGTCTCCTAGCTAACTATGGCTACACCTTC,CASSPEGLLANYGYTF
TRBD1,-,TRBV7-2,TRBJ1-2,14,TGTGCCAGCAGCTTGGACAGGATATTCTATGGCTACACCTTC,CASSLDRIFYGYTF
-,few,TRBV28,TRBJ2-3,16,TGTGCCAGCAGCCATGAAGTCGGGAGACTCACAGATACGCAGTATTTT,CASSHEVGRLTDTQYF